This T cell receptor (beta chain) was sequenced in a study of T cell responses to AZD1222 COVID-19 vaccine. As for this clone: Its antigen is not known.

The method was immunoSEQ multiplex PCR; TCRdb's version includes in-frame clones alone and lacks a portion of them. The table lists 150,000 or so clones, 94% of them singletons. V was shortened by 5 bases and J by 1 base, with 14 bases between the two germline ends. The CDR3 sequence is 15 residues long. Germline V gives CDR1 MNHEY, CDR2 SMNVEV (reference sequence). Overall study results and limits: Donors were mostly white British, more females; clonal diversity possibly underestimated. Once two AZD1222 doses were given, Spike-specific TCR breadth and depth went up. Repertoire sampling was restricted to post-peak T cell response timepoints.

The chain uses TRBV27 and TRBJ1-1; D is possibly TRBD1 (6 bases). The source was peripheral blood, collected 28 days after the second AZD1222 dose. This sequence originates from an adult who received the AZD1222 COVID-19 vaccine. This CDR3 reads CASSPGTGRNTEAFF. CDR3 nucleotide sequence: TGTGCCAGCAGTCCAGGCACAGGGAGGAACACTGAAGCTTTCTTT.